This TCR beta chain was identified in a study of blood T cell repertoires in COVID-19. Study information: COVID-19 samples from acute and convalescent phases originated in the United States, Italy and Spain. Sample material is recorded as cDNA or gDNA derived from T cells, B-cell-depleted T cells, or PBMCs.

V trimming: 6 bases; J trimming: 8 bases; junction bases outside the gene matches: 9. The CDR3 runs to 14 residues. Per the germline V gene, CDR1 is SNHLY and CDR2 is FYNNEI. In the source study's methods: Estimated nucleated cell counts came from reference gene primer amplification. The data were produced by immunoSEQ multiplex PCR, yet TCRdb's version contains in-frame clones alone and is incomplete. V and J calls and clone size are given by that table; D and trimming were obtained from the DNA. In the table there are about 170,000 clones, around 84% of which are singletons. The genes are TRBV2 and TRBJ1-3, with 8 positions matching TRBD1. The sample was peripheral blood. The source is a woman in her 70s with COVID-19, enrolled during active disease. DNA of the CDR3: TGTGCCAGCAGCGAGGACAGGGCAGGAGACACCATATATTTT. Translating gives CASSEDRAGDTIYF.